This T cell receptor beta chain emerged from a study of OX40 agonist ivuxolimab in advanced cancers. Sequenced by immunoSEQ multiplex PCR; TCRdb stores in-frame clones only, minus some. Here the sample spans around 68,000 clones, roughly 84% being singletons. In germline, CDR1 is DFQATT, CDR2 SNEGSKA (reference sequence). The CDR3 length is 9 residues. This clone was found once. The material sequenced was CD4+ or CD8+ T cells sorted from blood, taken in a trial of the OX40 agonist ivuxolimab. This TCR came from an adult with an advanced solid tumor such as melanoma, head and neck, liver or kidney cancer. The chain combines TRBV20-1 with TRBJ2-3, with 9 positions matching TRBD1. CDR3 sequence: CRPGQGPYF. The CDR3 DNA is TGCAGACCGGGACAGGGCCCGTATTTT.